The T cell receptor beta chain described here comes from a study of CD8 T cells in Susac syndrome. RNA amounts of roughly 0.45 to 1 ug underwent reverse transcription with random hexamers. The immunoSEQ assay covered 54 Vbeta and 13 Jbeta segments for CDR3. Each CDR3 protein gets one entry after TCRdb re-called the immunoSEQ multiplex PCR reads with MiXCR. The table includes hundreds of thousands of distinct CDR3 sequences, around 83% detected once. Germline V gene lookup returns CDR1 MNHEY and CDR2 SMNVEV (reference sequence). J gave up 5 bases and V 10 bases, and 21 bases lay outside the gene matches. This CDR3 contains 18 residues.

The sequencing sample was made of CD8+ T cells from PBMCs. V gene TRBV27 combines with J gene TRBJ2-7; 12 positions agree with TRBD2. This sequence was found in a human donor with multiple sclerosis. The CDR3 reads CATALTGSSGRARHEQYF. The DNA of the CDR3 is TGTGCCACAGCCTTGACAGGCTCTAGCGGGAGGGCCCGGCACGAGCAGTACTTC.